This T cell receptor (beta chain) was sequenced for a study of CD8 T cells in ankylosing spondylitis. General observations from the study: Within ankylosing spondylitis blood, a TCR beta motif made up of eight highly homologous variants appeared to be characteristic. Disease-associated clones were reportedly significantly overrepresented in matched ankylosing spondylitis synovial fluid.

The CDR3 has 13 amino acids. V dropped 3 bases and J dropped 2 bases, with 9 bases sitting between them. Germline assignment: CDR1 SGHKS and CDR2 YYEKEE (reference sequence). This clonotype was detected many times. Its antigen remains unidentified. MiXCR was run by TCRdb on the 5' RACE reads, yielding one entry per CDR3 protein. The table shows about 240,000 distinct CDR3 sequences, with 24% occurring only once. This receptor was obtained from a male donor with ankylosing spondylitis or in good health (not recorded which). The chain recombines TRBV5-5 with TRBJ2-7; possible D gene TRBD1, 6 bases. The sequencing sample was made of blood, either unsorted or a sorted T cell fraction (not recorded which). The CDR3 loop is CASSWGPAYEQYF. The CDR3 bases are TGTGCCAGCAGCTGGGGGCCAGCCTACGAGCAGTACTTC.